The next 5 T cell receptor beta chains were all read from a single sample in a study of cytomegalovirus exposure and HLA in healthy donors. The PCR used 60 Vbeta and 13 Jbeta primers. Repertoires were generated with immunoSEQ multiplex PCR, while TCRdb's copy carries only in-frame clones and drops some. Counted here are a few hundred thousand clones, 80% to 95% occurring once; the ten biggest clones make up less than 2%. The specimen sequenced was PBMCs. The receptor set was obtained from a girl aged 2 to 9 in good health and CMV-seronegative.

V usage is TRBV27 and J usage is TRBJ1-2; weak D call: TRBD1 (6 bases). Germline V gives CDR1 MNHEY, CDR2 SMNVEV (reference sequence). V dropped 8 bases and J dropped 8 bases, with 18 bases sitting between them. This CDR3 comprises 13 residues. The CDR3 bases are TGTGCCAGCGGGGAAGGACAGAGGTTAGGCTACACCTTC. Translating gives CASGEGQRLGYTF.

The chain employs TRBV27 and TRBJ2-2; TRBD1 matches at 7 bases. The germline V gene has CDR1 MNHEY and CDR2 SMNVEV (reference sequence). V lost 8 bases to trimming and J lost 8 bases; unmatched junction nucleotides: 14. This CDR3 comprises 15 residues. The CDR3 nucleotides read TGTGCCAGCCAGTATACCTCCGACAGGGTTGGGGAGCTGTTTTTT. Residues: CASQYTSDRVGELFF.

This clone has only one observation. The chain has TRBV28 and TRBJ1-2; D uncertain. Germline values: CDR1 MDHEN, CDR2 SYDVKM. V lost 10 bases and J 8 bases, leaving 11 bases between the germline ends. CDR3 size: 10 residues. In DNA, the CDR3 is TGTGCCATATACGGGAGAGGCTACACCTTC. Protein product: CAIYGRGYTF.

The DNA of the CDR3 is TGTGCCAGCAGCATTACCCAGGGGGCTTACACTGAAGCTTTCTTT. Residues: CASSITQGAYTEAFF. V usage is TRBV5-6 and J usage is TRBJ1-1; 8 bases are shared with TRBD1. This CDR3 region has 15 residues. V was pared by 4 bases and J by 3 bases, with 8 bases of the junction left unmatched. Germline lookup yields CDR1 SGHDT and CDR2 YYEEEE.

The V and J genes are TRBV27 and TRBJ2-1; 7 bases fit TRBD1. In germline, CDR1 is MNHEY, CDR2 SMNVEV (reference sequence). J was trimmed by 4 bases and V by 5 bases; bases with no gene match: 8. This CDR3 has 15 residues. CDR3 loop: CASSPPGQHYNEQFF. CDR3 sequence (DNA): TGTGCCAGCAGTCCGCCGGGACAGCATTACAATGAGCAGTTCTTC.